This TCR beta chain was observed in a study of T-cell reconstitution after alpha-beta-depleted transplantation in children. The CDR3 has 12 residues. Trimming took 6 bases from V and 11 from J, leaving 16 bases between them. General study points: T-cell numbers and diversity, one year after transplant, stemmed largely from T cells that were newly produced.

Researchers prepared the TCRbeta library using unique molecular identifiers, the study reports. TCRdb analysed the PCR reads with MiXCR anew, one entry per CDR3 protein. This sample carries roughly 400,000 distinct CDR3 sequences, 43% of them seen once, and the ten largest clones take approximately 25%. About this clonotype itself: Its antigen remains unidentified.

This clonotype originated in a girl aged 2 to 10 with aplastic anemia, due to receive a stem cell transplant. The source material was PBMCs, sampled before TCRalphabeta/CD19-depleted stem cell transplant. The chain carries TRBV12-3 or TRBV12-4 and TRBJ1-1; D remains unclear. CDR3 residues: CASSPPAEEAFF. The CDR3 DNA is TGTGCCAGCAGCCCGCCGGCTGAGGAGGCTTTCTTT.